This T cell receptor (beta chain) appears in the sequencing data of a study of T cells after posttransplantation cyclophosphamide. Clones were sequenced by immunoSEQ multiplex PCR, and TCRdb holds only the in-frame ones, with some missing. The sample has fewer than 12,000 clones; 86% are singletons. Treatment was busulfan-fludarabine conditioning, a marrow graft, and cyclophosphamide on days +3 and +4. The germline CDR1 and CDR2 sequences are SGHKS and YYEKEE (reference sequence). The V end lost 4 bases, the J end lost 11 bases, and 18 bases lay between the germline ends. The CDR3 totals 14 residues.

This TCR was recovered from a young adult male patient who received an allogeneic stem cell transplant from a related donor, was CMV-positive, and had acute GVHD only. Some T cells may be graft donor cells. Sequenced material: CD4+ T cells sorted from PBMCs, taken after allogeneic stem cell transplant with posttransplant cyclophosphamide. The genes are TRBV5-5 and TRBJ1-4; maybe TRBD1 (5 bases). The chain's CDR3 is CASSPLGPGGKLFF. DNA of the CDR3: TGTGCCAGCAGCCCTTTGGGGCCCGGGGGGAAACTGTTTTTT.